This T cell receptor beta chain was found in a study of PD-1 blockade in classical Hodgkin lymphoma. Overall study results and limits: Partial responders and progressors had significantly lower baseline TCR diversity. Lower baseline TCR diversity was reported for newly diagnosed patients than for healthy donors. While CD8+ TCR diversity did not rise significantly by C4D1, CD4+ TCR diversity did. Patients starting nivolumab less than 1 year after ASCT had lower diversity and were excluded from later analyses.

V gave up 4 bases and J gave up 2 bases, with 4 bases separating them. The CDR3 length is 12 residues. Germline CDR1 SGHDN, CDR2 FVKESK. In regard to this clone: Its antigen is unknown.

Each patient experienced a relapse that followed autologous stem cell transplantation, and brentuximab vedotin exposure varied. Using immunoSEQ multiplex PCR, the repertoire was profiled, and TCRdb retains in-frame clones only, with some absent. Here the sample spans around 25,000 clones, 80% being singletons. The material sequenced was peripheral blood mononuclear cells (PBMCs), taken at baseline. The clonotype was recovered from a human donor with classical Hodgkin lymphoma. V and J are TRBV14 and TRBJ2-3; the D is unclear. As DNA, the CDR3 is TGTGCCAGCAGCCTTATCACAGATACGCAGTATTTT. Translated, it gives CASSLITDTQYF. The variable domain in full, completed from reference TRBV14 and TRBJ2-3, reads EAGVTQFPSHSVIEKGQTVTLRCDPISGHDNLYWYRRVMGKEIKFLLHFVKESKQDESGMPNNRFLAERTGGTYSTLKVQPAELEDSGVYFCASSLITDTQYFGPGTRLTVL.